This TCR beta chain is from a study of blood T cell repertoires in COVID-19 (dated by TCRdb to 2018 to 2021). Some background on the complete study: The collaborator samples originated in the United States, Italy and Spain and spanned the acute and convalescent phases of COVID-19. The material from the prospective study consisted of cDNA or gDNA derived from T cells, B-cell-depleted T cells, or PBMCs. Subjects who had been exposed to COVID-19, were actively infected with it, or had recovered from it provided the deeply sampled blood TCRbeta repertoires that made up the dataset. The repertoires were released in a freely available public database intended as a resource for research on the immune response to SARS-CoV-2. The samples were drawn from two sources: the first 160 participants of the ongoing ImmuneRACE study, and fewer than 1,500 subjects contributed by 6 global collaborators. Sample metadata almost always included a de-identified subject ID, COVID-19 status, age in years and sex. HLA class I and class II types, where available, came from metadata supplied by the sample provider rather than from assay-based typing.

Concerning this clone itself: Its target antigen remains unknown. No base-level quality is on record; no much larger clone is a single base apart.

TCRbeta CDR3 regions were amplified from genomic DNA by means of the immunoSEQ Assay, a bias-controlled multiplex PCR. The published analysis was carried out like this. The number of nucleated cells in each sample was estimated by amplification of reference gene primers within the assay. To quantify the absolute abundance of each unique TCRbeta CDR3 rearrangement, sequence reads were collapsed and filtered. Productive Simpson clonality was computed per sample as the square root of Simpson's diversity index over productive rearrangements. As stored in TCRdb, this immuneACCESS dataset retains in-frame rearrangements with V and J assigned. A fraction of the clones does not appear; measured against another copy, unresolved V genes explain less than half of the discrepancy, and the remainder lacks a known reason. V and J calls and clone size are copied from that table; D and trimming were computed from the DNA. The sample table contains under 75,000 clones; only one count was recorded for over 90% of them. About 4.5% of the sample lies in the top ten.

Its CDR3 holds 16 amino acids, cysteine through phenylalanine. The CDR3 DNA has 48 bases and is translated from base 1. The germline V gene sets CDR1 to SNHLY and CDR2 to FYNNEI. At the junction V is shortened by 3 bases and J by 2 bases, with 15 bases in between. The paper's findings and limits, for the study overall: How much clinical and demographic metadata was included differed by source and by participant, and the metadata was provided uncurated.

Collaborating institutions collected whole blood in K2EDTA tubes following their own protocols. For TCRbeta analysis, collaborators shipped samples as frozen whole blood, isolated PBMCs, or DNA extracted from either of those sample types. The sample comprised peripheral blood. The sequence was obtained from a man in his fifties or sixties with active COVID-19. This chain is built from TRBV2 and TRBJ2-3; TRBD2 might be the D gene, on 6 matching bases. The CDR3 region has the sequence CASSETRTGVTDTQYF. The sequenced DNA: TGTGCCAGCAGTGAGACCCGGACGGGGGTCACAGATACGCAGTATTTT.